This T cell receptor beta chain was identified in a study of Ad26.COV2.S vaccination and SARS-CoV-2 variants. Per germline, CDR1 SGHTA and CDR2 FQGTGA. The length of the CDR3 is 17 residues. After removal of 3 bases from V and 5 bases from J, the junction contained 15 bases not matched to a gene. Treatment in this sample: approximately 18 received Ad26.COV2.S at low or high dose, single or two shots; five or six received placebo; per-sample allocation not given. The samples date from day 63 after the first vaccine or placebo injection. An adult aged 18-55 years in Boston served as the donor. General study points: People who got the vaccine had more spike-specific TCR breadth than people who got placebo. Substantial post-vaccination breadth of spike-specific CD8+ and CD4+ T cell responses was reported.

Sequenced by immunoSEQ multiplex PCR; TCRdb stores in-frame clones only, minus some. This repertoire shows about 320,000 clones, approximately 86% found once; its top ten account for 2.1%. Of note for this clone: Its antigen is not identified.

The sample in question was peripheral blood, obtained in a trial of Ad26.COV2.S vaccine versus placebo. The sequence was obtained from a person between 18 and 65 years old who received the Ad26.COV2.S COVID-19 vaccine or a placebo. The chain employs TRBV7-3 and TRBJ2-7, with TRBD1 matching over 8 bases. CDR3 sequence: CASSFNPIRGRGDEQYF. The DNA for the CDR3 is TGTGCCAGCAGCTTCAACCCCATCAGGGGGCGCGGGGACGAGCAGTACTTC.